This TCR beta chain appears in the sequencing data of a study of monozygotic twins with inflammatory bowel disease. TCR libraries each used 3,500 to 4,500 ng of total RNA. Generation of cDNA took place in eight separate reactions per sample. TCRdb reworked the 5' RACE reads into one entry per CDR3 protein, no DNA. Its table records about 450,000 distinct CDR3 sequences. The germline gives CDR1 DFQATT, CDR2 SNEGSKA (reference sequence). This CDR3 has 14 amino acids. The chain employs TRBV20-1 and TRBJ1-1; TCRdb lists TRBD1, though no DNA is available to test this call. The sample was blood. The TCR comes from a human donor with ulcerative colitis or Crohn's disease, or a healthy co-twin of an affected twin (not recorded which). Here the CDR3 reads CSATTGQVLFEAFF.